The 25 T cell receptor beta chains below all came from one sample that was sequenced in a study of OX40 agonist ivuxolimab in advanced cancers. Library preparation was by the immunoSEQ multiplex PCR assay. In TCRdb, the immuneACCESS table is reduced to in-frame sequences with V and J assigned. These tables do not hold every clone; where another copy was compared, an unresolved V gene accounts for under half, and the others remain unexplained. The sample table lists 65,000 to 80,000 clones, approximately 90% of them with a count of one. The ten largest clonotypes hold around 0.75% of the sample. The sequences come from CD4+ or CD8+ T cells sorted from blood, collected in a trial of the OX40 agonist ivuxolimab. Receptor source: an adult with an advanced solid tumor such as melanoma, head and neck, liver or kidney cancer.

CDR3: CASSYPGQGANSPLHF. The CDR3, as DNA: TGTGCCAGCAGCTATCCAGGACAGGGGGCTAATTCACCCCTCCACTTT. J is TRBJ1-6 and V is TRBV7-2, with 11 bases aligning to TRBD1. Per germline, CDR1 SGHTA and CDR2 FQGNSA. Trimming at V came to 4 bases and at J to 6 bases, leaving 5 bases not matched to a gene. The CDR3 covers 16 residues.

A single count supports this clone. The V call is TRBV19, the J call TRBJ2-4; 13 positions agree with TRBD2. The length of the CDR3 is 17 residues. In germline, CDR1 is LNHDA, CDR2 SQIVND (reference sequence). Trimming took 8 bases from V and 4 from J; bases not matched to a gene: 11. The CDR3 region is CASQNQGGLAGKNIQYF. Here the CDR3 DNA reads TGTGCCAGTCAAAATCAAGGGGGACTAGCGGGGAAAAACATTCAGTACTTC.

The rearrangement joins TRBV7-2 to TRBJ2-7, with D possibly matching TRBD1 (5 bases). CDR1 SGHTA and CDR2 FQGNSA come from the germline V gene. There are 15 residues in the CDR3. V was clipped by 5 bases and J by 3 bases, with 17 bases between them. The CDR3 nucleotides read TGTGCCAGCAGCCCAGGGTGGGGCCAGGGCTACGAGCAGTACTTC. Encoded protein: CASSPGWGQGYEQYF.

The chain recombines TRBV6-6 with TRBJ2-7, with TRBD2 as a possible D gene (5 bases). CDR1 and CDR2 from the germline V gene are MNHNY and SVGAGI (reference sequence). The CDR3 runs to 13 residues. V dropped 5 bases and J dropped 3 bases, with 11 bases sitting between them. The CDR3 DNA follows: TGTGCCAGCAGTCCGAGCCGGGGCTACGAGCAGTACTTC. It codes for CASSPSRGYEQYF.

The chain recombines TRBV7-6 with TRBJ2-1; TRBD2 agrees at 8 bases. Germline-derived CDR1 and CDR2 are SGHVS and FNYEAQ. The CDR3 has 16 residues. V dropped 1 base and J dropped 8; count of bases not matched to a gene: 10. The CDR3 is CASSLGSSGSRDEQFF. The DNA of the CDR3 is TGTGCCAGCAGCTTAGGTTCGAGCGGGAGTCGCGATGAGCAGTTCTTC.

The V call is TRBV27, the J call TRBJ1-2; D is possibly TRBD1 (5 bases). The V end lost 8 bases, the J end lost 4 bases, and 11 bases lay between the germline ends. The CDR3 contains 12 residues. The germline V gene has CDR1 MNHEY and CDR2 SMNVEV (reference sequence). The CDR3 nucleotides are TGTGCCAGCTCCCGGGGGGGCTATGGCTACACCTTC. This gives the protein CASSRGGYGYTF.

The rearrangement joins TRBV7-3 to TRBJ1-1; D is unresolved. Trimming removed 0 bases from V and 0 bases from J, with 8 bases in between. The CDR3 contains 15 residues. Per the germline V gene, CDR1 is SGHTA and CDR2 is FQGTGA. CDR3 coding DNA: TGTGCCAGCAGCTTAACGGGCGGGATGAACACTGAAGCTTTCTTT. It codes for CASSLTGGMNTEAFF.

The chain recombines TRBV18 with TRBJ1-1; D is possibly TRBD1 (6 bases). With 4 bases removed from V and 4 bases from J, the gap between germline ends came to 16 bases. Germline lookup yields CDR1 KGHSH and CDR2 LQKENI. The CDR3 has 15 residues. Written as DNA, the CDR3 is TGTGCCAGCTCACAACACGACGGGGGCCTCACTGAAGCTTTCTTT. This codes for CASSQHDGGLTEAFF.

The rearrangement uses TRBV6-1 and TRBJ1-1, with D uncertain. In germline, CDR1 is MNHNS, CDR2 SASEGT. CDR3 length equals 18 residues. V gave up 4 bases and J gave up 1 base, with 22 bases separating them. CDR3 coding DNA: TGTGCCAGCAGTGGACTCCTCCCCACGGGCGGTGAGAACACTGAAGCTTTCTTT. Amino acid sequence: CASSGLLPTGGENTEAFF.

The chain combines TRBV30 with TRBJ1-6, with D unclear. This CDR3 has 13 amino acids. Germline loops: CDR1 GTSNPN, CDR2 SVGIG (reference sequence). V shed 0 bases and J shed 7 bases, with 7 bases lying between them. The CDR3 spells CAWSVRGNSPLHF. CDR3 DNA sequence: TGTGCCTGGAGTGTACGCGGGAATTCACCCCTCCACTTT.

The CDR3 is CASSPRDLYGYTF. CDR3 nucleotides: TGTGCCAGCAGTCCTCGGGACCTCTATGGCTACACCTTC. This chain connects TRBV6-1 to TRBJ1-2; a possible D gene is TRBD1 (5 bases). The ends were cut back, 5 bases at V and 4 bases at J, with 11 bases in the middle. The CDR3 loop spans 13 amino acids. CDR1 and CDR2 from the germline V gene are MNHNS and SASEGT.

The chain uses TRBV5-3 and TRBJ2-7, with 7 bases matching TRBD2. TRBV5-3 is annotated as an ORF whose role is uncertain. J was trimmed by 3 bases and V by 9 bases; bases with no gene match: 6. The CDR3 contains 12 residues. In nucleotides, the CDR3 is TGTGCCACTACTAGCGACGACTACGAGCAGTACTTC. Its protein product is CATTSDDYEQYF.

V and J are TRBV21-1 and TRBJ1-6; TRBD1, as called in the table, went unchecked against the DNA. TRBV21-1 is flagged as a pseudogene. The CDR3 loop spans 14 amino acids. CDR3 bases: TGTGCCAGCAGCAAGACAGGGGCGGATTCACCCCTCCACTTT. Translated, it gives CASSKTGADSPLHF.

The rearrangement links TRBV6-5 to TRBJ1-2; no clear D. The germline gives CDR1 MNHEY, CDR2 SVGAGI. V lost 3 bases, J lost 4 bases, and 3 bases lay in between. The CDR3 covers 11 residues. CDR3 sequence: CASSYFYGYTF. DNA for the CDR3: TGTGCCAGCAGTTATTTCTATGGCTACACCTTC.

The chain is built from TRBV6-5 and TRBJ2-2, with 8 positions matching TRBD1. This CDR3 spans 16 amino acids. The trim removed 0 bases at V and 5 bases at J, leaving 5 bases unmatched. Germline V gene sequence: CDR1 MNHEY, CDR2 SVGAGI. CDR3 residues: CASSYSRTGWTGELFF. CDR3 DNA: TGTGCCAGCAGTTACTCTCGGACAGGGTGGACCGGGGAGCTGTTTTTT.

CDR3 residues: CASSYSGSGIWYEQYF. For the CDR3, the DNA is TGTGCCAGCAGTTACTCGGGTAGCGGGATTTGGTATGAGCAGTACTTC. V is TRBV6-5 and J is TRBJ2-7; 8 positions match TRBD2. Germline loops: CDR1 MNHEY, CDR2 SVGAGI. CDR3 length: 16 amino acids. The ends lost 0 bases at V and 7 bases at J; junction bases unmatched: 11.

The chain links TRBV27 to TRBJ2-2; 13 nucleotides line up with TRBD2. Germline CDR1 is MNHEY and CDR2 is SMNVEV (reference sequence). V lost 4 bases to trimming and J lost 6 bases; unmatched junction nucleotides: 5. The CDR3 loop spans 16 amino acids. CDR3 in amino acids: CASSSRTSGSPGELFF. The CDR3 DNA follows: TGTGCCAGCAGTTCCAGGACTAGCGGGAGTCCCGGGGAGCTGTTTTTT.

This clone occurred once. The rearrangement joins TRBV7-3 to TRBJ1-6, with D tentatively TRBD1 (5 bases). In germline, CDR1 is SGHTA, CDR2 FQGTGA. The CDR3 runs to 13 residues. The V and J ends lost 5 bases and 13 bases respectively, with 15 bases between them. CDR3 in amino acids: CASSLGTDGPLHF. The CDR3 nucleotides read TGTGCCAGCAGCCTAGGGACGGACGGGCCCCTCCACTTT.

This chain uses TRBV14 with TRBJ1-4; D is uncertain. Germline assignment: CDR1 SGHDN and CDR2 FVKESK. The CDR3 has 11 amino acids. The germline V and J ends were trimmed by 5 bases and 14 bases, with 12 bases remaining between them. CDR3 protein: CASSIRAKLFF. CDR3 DNA sequence: TGTGCCAGCAGCATCCGCGCCAAGCTGTTTTTT.

The gene calls are TRBV7-2 and TRBJ1-1; D is perhaps TRBD1 (6 bases). The CDR3 loop spans 14 amino acids. Germline loops: CDR1 SGHTA, CDR2 FQGNSA. Trimming stripped 1 base from V and 1 base from J, with 7 bases between. For the CDR3, the DNA is TGTGCCAGCAGCTTAGAAGGGGGGAACACTGAAGCTTTCTTT. Amino acids: CASSLEGGNTEAFF. The full variable domain, with the rest looked up from reference TRBV7-2 and TRBJ1-1, is GAGVSQSPSNKVTEKGKDVELRCDPISGHTALYWYRQSLGQGLEFLIYFQGNSAPDKSGLPSDRFSAERTGGSVSTLTIQRTQQEDSAVYLCASSLEGGNTEAFFGQGTRLTVV.

The chain carries TRBV6-5 and TRBJ2-6; D is undetermined. Trimming took off 0 bases at V and 4 bases at J, with 10 bases between the two ends. The CDR3 spans 16 residues. The germline V gene encodes CDR1 MNHEY and CDR2 SVGAGI. The CDR3 DNA reads TGTGCCAGCAGTTACTCCACACCGAGGGGGGCCAACGTCCTGACTTTC. The encoded protein is CASSYSTPRGANVLTF.

The CDR3, as DNA: TGTGCCAGCTCACCTATACTAGCGTCGGATATCAATGAGCAGTTCTTC. Protein sequence: CASSPILASDINEQFF. V usage is TRBV18 and J usage is TRBJ2-1; TRBD2 matches at 7 bases. Germline V gene sequence: CDR1 KGHSH, CDR2 LQKENI. J was trimmed by 6 bases and V by 3 bases; bases with no gene match: 11. The CDR3 consists of 16 residues.

This clone was counted between two and nine times. This sequence joins TRBV6-1 and TRBJ2-3, with 8 nucleotides matching TRBD1. Germline assignment: CDR1 MNHNS and CDR2 SASEGT. Trimming cost V 2 bases and J 4 bases; bases outside gene matches: 8. The CDR3 has 16 residues. The CDR3 sequence: CASSERVRGPSDTQYF. Here the CDR3 DNA reads TGTGCCAGCAGTGAACGGGTCAGGGGGCCTTCAGATACGCAGTATTTT.

This clone was seen a single time. J is TRBJ2-7 and V is TRBV6-1; possible D gene TRBD1, 5 bases. This CDR3 comprises 11 residues. Per the germline V gene, CDR1 is MNHNS and CDR2 is SASEGT. Trimming pared 10 bases from V and 3 bases from J, leaving 10 bases between. As DNA, the CDR3 is TGTGCCACTCAGGGCGGCTACGAGCAGTACTTC. This codes for CATQGGYEQYF.

Many counts were recorded for this clone. The sample has other DNA sequences that encode this CDR3 too. The V call is TRBV6-5, the J call TRBJ2-7; D is unclear. V was pared by 5 bases and J by 3 bases, with 5 bases between. Germline V gene data show CDR1 as MNHEY and CDR2 as SVGAGI. CDR3 size: 11 residues. In nucleotides, the CDR3 is TGTGCCAGCAGTGCCGGCTACGAGCAGTACTTC. It encodes CASSAGYEQYF.